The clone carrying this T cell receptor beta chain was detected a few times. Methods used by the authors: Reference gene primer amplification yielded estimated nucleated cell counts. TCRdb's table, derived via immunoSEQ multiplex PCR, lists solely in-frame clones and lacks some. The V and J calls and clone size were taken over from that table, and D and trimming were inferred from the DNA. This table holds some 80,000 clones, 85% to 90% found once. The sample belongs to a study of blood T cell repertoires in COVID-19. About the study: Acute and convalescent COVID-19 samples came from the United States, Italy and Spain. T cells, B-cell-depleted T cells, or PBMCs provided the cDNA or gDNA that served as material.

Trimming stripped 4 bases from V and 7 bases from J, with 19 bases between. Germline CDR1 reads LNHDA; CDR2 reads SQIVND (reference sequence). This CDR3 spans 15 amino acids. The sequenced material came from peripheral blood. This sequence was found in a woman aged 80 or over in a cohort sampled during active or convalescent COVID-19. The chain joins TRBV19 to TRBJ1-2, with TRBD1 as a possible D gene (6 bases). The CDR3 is CASSTSQGKGLGYTF. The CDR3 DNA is TGTGCCAGTAGTACCTCCCAGGGGAAGGGGCTTGGCTACACCTTC.